This T cell receptor (beta chain) was identified during a study of blood T cell repertoires in COVID-19. Study-level information: The cDNA or gDNA used as material had been derived from T cells, B-cell-depleted T cells, or PBMCs.

V gave up 10 bases and J gave up 5 bases; unmatched junction bases: 6. Germline V CDR1 and CDR2: LNHDA, SQIVND (reference sequence). There are 13 residues in the CDR3. Everyone who took part was about 18 to 90 years old, and they came from 24 US areas. How the authors handled the data: Researchers report that nucleated cell counts were estimated from reference gene primer amplification. The assay was immunoSEQ multiplex PCR, and TCRdb's table has in-frame clones only and misses some. V and J calls and clone size are those listed in that table; D and trimming were worked out from the DNA. The profile covers some 320,000 clones, with around 90% appearing a single time and approximately 2.5% taken by the ten largest.

The chain has TRBV19 and TRBJ1-4, with 8 nucleotides matching TRBD1. The source material was PBMCs or T cells enriched from blood (not recorded which). The clonotype comes from a man in his sixties who had recovered from COVID-19. The CDR3 DNA sequence: TGTGCCACCAGACAGGGGCGGAATGAAAAACTGTTTTTT. This codes for CATRQGRNEKLFF.